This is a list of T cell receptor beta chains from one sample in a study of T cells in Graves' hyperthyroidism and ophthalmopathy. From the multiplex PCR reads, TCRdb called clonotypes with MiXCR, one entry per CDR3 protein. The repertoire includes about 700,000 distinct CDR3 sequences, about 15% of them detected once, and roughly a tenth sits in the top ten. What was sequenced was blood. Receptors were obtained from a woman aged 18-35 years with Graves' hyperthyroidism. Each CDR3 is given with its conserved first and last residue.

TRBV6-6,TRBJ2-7,CASSYVRGSHEQYF
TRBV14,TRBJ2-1,CASSRGLAGGKRNEQFF
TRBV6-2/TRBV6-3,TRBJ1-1,CASSYSKRPNTEAFF
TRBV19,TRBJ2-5,CASSTRDVSQETQYF
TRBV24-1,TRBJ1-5,CATSGTGKSNQPQHF
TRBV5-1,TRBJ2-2,CASSDGGNTGELFF
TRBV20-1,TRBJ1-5,CSAPWGGVNQPQHF
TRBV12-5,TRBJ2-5,CASGLGGGQETQYF
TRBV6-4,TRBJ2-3,CASSEGLAGTRTDTQYF
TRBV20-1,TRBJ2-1,CSATISGRAREQFF
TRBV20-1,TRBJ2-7,CSARGGLGREGNEQYF
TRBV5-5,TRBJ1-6,CASTPKVGRGRERGTSPLHF
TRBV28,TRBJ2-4,CASSLSGYQAKNIQYF
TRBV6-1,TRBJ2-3,CASNPIAGGPDTQYF
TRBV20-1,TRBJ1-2,CSARKYDPPGGYTF
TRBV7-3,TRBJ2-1,CASSRGALVDNEQFF
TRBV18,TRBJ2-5,CASSPGREETQYF